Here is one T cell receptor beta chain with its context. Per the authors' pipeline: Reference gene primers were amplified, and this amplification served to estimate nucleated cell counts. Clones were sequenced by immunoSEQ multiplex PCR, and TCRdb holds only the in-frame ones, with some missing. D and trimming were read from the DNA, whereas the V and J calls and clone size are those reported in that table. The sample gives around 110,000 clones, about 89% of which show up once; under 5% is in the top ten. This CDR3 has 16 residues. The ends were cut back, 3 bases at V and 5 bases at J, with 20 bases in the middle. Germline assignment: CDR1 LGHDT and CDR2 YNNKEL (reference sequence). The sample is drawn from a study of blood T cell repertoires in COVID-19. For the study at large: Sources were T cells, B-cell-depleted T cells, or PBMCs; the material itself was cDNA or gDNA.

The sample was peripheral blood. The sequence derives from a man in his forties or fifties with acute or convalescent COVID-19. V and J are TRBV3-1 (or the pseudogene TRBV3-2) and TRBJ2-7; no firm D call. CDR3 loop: CASSQRRPSLLHEQYF. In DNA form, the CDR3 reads TGTGCCAGCAGCCAGAGGCGACCGAGCCTCCTCCACGAGCAGTACTTC.